This TCR beta chain was sequenced for a study of regulatory T cells in long-lasting Graves disease. This clonotype was observed at least ten times. Its target is unknown. Arm-PCR with iRepertoire HTBI primers amplified the CDR3 regions for these TCR beta libraries. TCRdb reprocessed the multiplex PCR reads via MiXCR and lists one record per CDR3 protein. The repertoire has 600,000 to 800,000 distinct CDR3 sequences, about 32% of them found once; the top ten carry around 42%. The time point: persistent/refractory GD, antithyroid drugs over 5 years with positive TRAb. RNA from PBMCs was the source of the TCR library. It was American Thyroid Association guidelines that determined Graves' disease diagnosis. Study observations and caveats: TRBV28, TRBJ1-2 and TRBJ2-5 were segments that persistent disease favored. Persistent patients had more shared public clonotypes (2,741) than new patients (approximately 920).

Germline V gene lookup returns CDR1 SGHTA and CDR2 FQGNSA. The CDR3 contains 16 residues. V lost 0 bases and J lost 0, with 12 bases in between. The receptor's source is a female donor with Graves disease. Sequenced material: peripheral blood mononuclear cells (PBMCs), taken when the disease was refractory, from a patient treated with antithyroid drugs. This chain connects TRBV7-2 to TRBJ2-7; D call uncertain. This chain's CDR3 is CASSLASTQSSYEQYF. CDR3 DNA sequence: TGTGCCAGCAGCTTAGCGAGCACGCAAAGCTCCTACGAGCAGTACTTC.